The TCR beta chain under discussion was sequenced for a study of T-cell memory formation after mild COVID-19. Study information: TCR clusters were largely donor specific. Study outcomes and limitations: A balance of CD4 and CD8 characterized clones contracting day 15 to 85, whereas later expanders leaned CD4+.

UMIs and sample barcodes were carried by the TCR alpha and TCR beta cDNA libraries that 5'RACE produced using constant-segment primers. TCRdb ran MiXCR on the 5' RACE reads and lists one entry per CDR3 protein. The sample records roughly 380,000 distinct CDR3 sequences, around 27% being singletons. Comment on this clonotype: Its specificity is unknown.

Trimming shortened V by 6 bases and J by 7 bases, and 12 bases separated the two germline ends. Germline values: CDR1 MNHEY, CDR2 SVGAGI. There are 12 residues in the CDR3. The clonotype comes from an adult woman who had mild COVID-19 (a few samples of this study predate the infection). Cell type and time point are not known. The chain carries TRBV6-5 and TRBJ1-1; no definite D call. Sequenced sample: PBMCs or a T cell subset sorted from them (not recorded which). CDR3 in DNA: TGTGCCAGCAGCCGGGGAGGCAGTGAAGCTTTCTTT. It yields the protein CASSRGGSEAFF.